This is a list of T cell receptor beta chains from one sample in a study of shared clonotypes between healthy human individuals. Profiling relied on immunoSEQ multiplex PCR, and the TCRdb table lists in-frame clones only, not all of them. The repertoire holds 2 million to 3 million clones, with 93% as singletons. Sequencing input: naive CD4+ T cells from PBMCs. The receptor set was obtained from a young man in good health. Some clones in this sample may be carry-over from other donors' samples. Both conserved end residues are part of each CDR3. Fields, in order: CDR3 DNA, CDR3 protein, V gene, clone size, D gene, J gene. D genes are given only for firm matches. Part of the rows lack a size; the others show once, few, many or a class for expanded clones.

TGTGCCAGCAGCCCAAATCCGGGACAGGGGGAAGCTTTCTTT | CASSPNPGQGEAFF | TRBV28 | few | TRBD1 | TRBJ1-1
TGTGCCAGCAGACCGCCTTTTCCACCGGGGGAGACCCAGTACTTC | CASRPPFPPGETQYF | TRBV2 | - | - | TRBJ2-5
TGCGCCAGCAGCCAAGATGTAGCTCGGGACCCGACGAGATACGAGCAGTACTTC | CASSQDVARDPTRYEQYF | TRBV4-1 | - | - | TRBJ2-7
TGTGCCAGCAGCTTGTTTGCGGACTATGGCTACACCTTC | CASSLFADYGYTF | TRBV5-6 | - | - | TRBJ1-2
TGTGCCAGCAGTAGCGCCGGGACAGGGGGCTTCGAGCAGTACTTC | CASSSAGTGGFEQYF | TRBV6-5 | - | TRBD1 | TRBJ2-7
TGTGCCAGCAGCTTAGCCTCCAGCTCCTACAATGAGCAGTTCTTC | CASSLASSSYNEQFF | TRBV11-2 | - | - | TRBJ2-1
TGTGCCAGCAGCTTAGGTCTCAGTAACTCTGGAAACACCATATATTTT | CASSLGLSNSGNTIYF | TRBV7-9 | - | - | TRBJ1-3
TGTGCCAGCAGCTGGACAGGGGGTAATCAGCCCCAGCATTTT | CASSWTGGNQPQHF | TRBV5-2 | - | - | TRBJ1-5
TGTGCCAGCAGCTTAAACCCAAGGGGAGATACGCAGTATTTT | CASSLNPRGDTQYF | TRBV7-2 | - | - | TRBJ2-3
TGTGCCAGCAGTTATCAGCTGGGCACAGATACGCAGTATTTT | CASSYQLGTDTQYF | TRBV6-5 | once | - | TRBJ2-3
TGTGCCAGCAGCCTGGTGGAGCTGTTTTTT | CASSLVELFF | TRBV7-9 | - | - | TRBJ2-2
TGTGCCAGCAGTGAAGCGCTGACAGTAACTGGAAACACCATATATTTT | CASSEALTVTGNTIYF | TRBV2 | few | - | TRBJ1-3
TGTGCCAGCAGCCAAGATCTTTGGCTCTGGCAGTTCTTC | CASSQDLWLWQFF | TRBV14 | - | - | TRBJ2-1
TGTGCCAGCAGGCCGGACGGTCGGGAGAACACTGAAGCTTTCTTT | CASRPDGRENTEAFF | TRBV6-5 | - | - | TRBJ1-1
TGTGCCACTACACGGACAGCGATGGATGAGCAGTTCTTC | CATTRTAMDEQFF | TRBV7-9 | - | - | TRBJ2-1
TGTGCCACCAGCAGAGTGGCTTTCGAAAAACTGTTTTTT | CATSRVAFEKLFF | TRBV15 | - | - | TRBJ1-4
TGTGCCAGCAGTTTAACAGGACAGGGGTCCTACGAGCAGTACTTC | CASSLTGQGSYEQYF | TRBV28 | - | TRBD1 | TRBJ2-7
TGCGCCAGCAGCTTGGCTACTTTGTCCGCGGGGTACGAGCAGTACTTC | CASSLATLSAGYEQYF | TRBV5-1 | - | - | TRBJ2-7
TGTGCCAGCAGCCCACCAGGGGGCCTTGAAGCTTTCTTT | CASSPPGGLEAFF | TRBV28 | once | TRBD1 | TRBJ1-1
TGTGCCAGCAGTGAGCCGGGGGATCGAGAGACCCAGTACTTC | CASSEPGDRETQYF | TRBV6-1 | - | - | TRBJ2-5
TGTGCCAGCAGCCAAGCCGGCCGGAGCTCCTACAATGAGCAGTTCTTC | CASSQAGRSSYNEQFF | TRBV14 | - | - | TRBJ2-1
TGCAGTGCTCCCCAATACTACGAGCAGTACTTC | CSAPQYYEQYF | TRBV20-1 | - | - | TRBJ2-7
TGTGCCAGCAGCCAAGTACTAGCGGCGGGCACAGATACGCAGTATTTT | CASSQVLAAGTDTQYF | TRBV4-2 | - | TRBD2 | TRBJ2-3
TGCAGTGCCGTAATTCTTGAGGAAGCTTTCTTT | CSAVILEEAFF | TRBV20-1 | - | - | TRBJ1-1
TGTGCCAGCAGCGGACGGGACAGAGTCTATGGCTACACCTTC | CASSGRDRVYGYTF | TRBV7-2 | - | TRBD1 | TRBJ1-2
TGTGCCAGCAGAGGGGCCGCAGGAGGGGGCGGCTACACCTTC | CASRGAAGGGGYTF | TRBV2 | once | TRBD1 | TRBJ1-2
TGTGCCAGCAGGTCGACAGGGATGAACACTGAAGCTTTCTTT | CASRSTGMNTEAFF | TRBV7-3 | - | TRBD1 | TRBJ1-1
TGTGCCAGCGGAAGACAGGTAAACTACGAGCAGTACTTC | CASGRQVNYEQYF | TRBV6-6 | - | - | TRBJ2-7
TGTGCCAGCAGCGTAGCGGGGACTAGCGGGCTCCAAGAGACCCAGTACTTC | CASSVAGTSGLQETQYF | TRBV9 | - | TRBD2 | TRBJ2-5
TGTGCCAGCAGCGTAGGGGGAATCGAGCAGTTCTTC | CASSVGGIEQFF | TRBV11-1 | - | - | TRBJ2-1
TGTGCCAGCCTTGTAAGGAGCTCCTATAATTCACCCCTCCACTTT | CASLVRSSYNSPLHF | TRBV6-1 | - | - | TRBJ1-6
TGTGCCAGCAGCCGGACCGGGACTTCACCCCAAGATACGCAGTATTTT | CASSRTGTSPQDTQYF | TRBV7-3 | - | - | TRBJ2-3
TGTGCCAGCAGCCGCCCCCAGGACTCCTACGAGCAGTACTTC | CASSRPQDSYEQYF | TRBV5-6 | - | - | TRBJ2-7
TGTGCCAGCAGCCACATCGCGGAGGGCGAGCAGTACTTC | CASSHIAEGEQYF | TRBV7-9 | - | - | TRBJ2-7
TGTGCCAGCAGCTTGCGACGTATAGCCAAAAACATTCAGTACTTC | CASSLRRIAKNIQYF | TRBV5-8 | once | - | TRBJ2-4
TGTGCCAGCAGCCTAAGGCAGCCCGCTAACTATGGCTACACCTTC | CASSLRQPANYGYTF | TRBV7-3 | - | - | TRBJ1-2
TGTGCCAGCAGTGCACTAGCGGGAGGGCCCGGAGAGACCCAGTACTTC | CASSALAGGPGETQYF | TRBV6-1 | - | TRBD2 | TRBJ2-5
TGTGCCAGCAGCTACTCCAGGACAGGGGTCTCCAATGAGCAGTTCTTC | CASSYSRTGVSNEQFF | TRBV5-4 | - | TRBD1 | TRBJ2-1
TGTGCCAGCAGCCCCCGGAGTGGAATAGCGAACAATGAGCAGTTCTTC | CASSPRSGIANNEQFF | TRBV7-6 | - | - | TRBJ2-1
TGTGCCAGCAGCGTCATGGGGGACACTGAAGCTTTCTTT | CASSVMGDTEAFF | TRBV9 | - | - | TRBJ1-1
TGCGCCACCGGGACAGGGATCGGAAACACCATATATTTT | CATGTGIGNTIYF | TRBV5-1 | - | TRBD1 | TRBJ1-3
TGTGCCAGCAGCGGGGGGACAGGGTTTTATAGCAATCAGCCCCAGCATTTT | CASSGGTGFYSNQPQHF | TRBV7-8 | - | TRBD1 | TRBJ1-5
TGTGCCAGCAGCTTGATCGTCTTTTTGGGGAGCTCCTACAATGAGCAGTTCTTC | CASSLIVFLGSSYNEQFF | TRBV5-8 | - | - | TRBJ2-1
TGCGCCAGCAGCTTGGCCGGGACAGGGGATGAAAAACTGTTTTTT | CASSLAGTGDEKLFF | TRBV5-1 | few | TRBD1 | TRBJ1-4
TGTGCCAGCAGCTTCGACCCTAGCACAGATACGCAGTATTTT | CASSFDPSTDTQYF | TRBV7-2 | - | - | TRBJ2-3
TGTGCCAGCAGCTCCGGGACGATGGAAGAAAAACTGTTTTTT | CASSSGTMEEKLFF | TRBV28 | - | - | TRBJ1-4